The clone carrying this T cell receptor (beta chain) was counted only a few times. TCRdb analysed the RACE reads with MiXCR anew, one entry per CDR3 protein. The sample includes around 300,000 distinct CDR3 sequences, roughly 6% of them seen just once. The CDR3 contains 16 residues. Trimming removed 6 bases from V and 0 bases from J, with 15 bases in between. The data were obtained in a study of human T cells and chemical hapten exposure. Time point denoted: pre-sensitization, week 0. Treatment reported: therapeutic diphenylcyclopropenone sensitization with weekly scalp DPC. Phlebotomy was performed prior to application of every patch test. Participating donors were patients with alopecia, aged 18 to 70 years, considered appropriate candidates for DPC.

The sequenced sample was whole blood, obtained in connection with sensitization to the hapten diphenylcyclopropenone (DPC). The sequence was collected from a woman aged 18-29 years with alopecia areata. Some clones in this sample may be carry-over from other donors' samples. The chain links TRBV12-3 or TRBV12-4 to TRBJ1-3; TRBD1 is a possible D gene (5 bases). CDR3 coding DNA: TGTGCCAGCAGCCCCCCGACAGAGATCTCTGGAAACACCATATATTTT. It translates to CASSPPTEISGNTIYF.